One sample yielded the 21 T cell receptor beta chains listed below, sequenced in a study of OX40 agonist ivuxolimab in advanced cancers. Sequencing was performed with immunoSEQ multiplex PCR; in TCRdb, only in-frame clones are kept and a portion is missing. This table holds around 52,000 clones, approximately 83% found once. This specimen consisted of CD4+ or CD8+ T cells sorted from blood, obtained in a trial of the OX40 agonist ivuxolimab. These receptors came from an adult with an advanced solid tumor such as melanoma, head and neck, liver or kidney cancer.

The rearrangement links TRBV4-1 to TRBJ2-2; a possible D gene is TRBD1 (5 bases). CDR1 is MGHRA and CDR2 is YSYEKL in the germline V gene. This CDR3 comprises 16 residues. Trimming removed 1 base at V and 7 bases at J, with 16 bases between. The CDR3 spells CASSQASFRGSGELFF. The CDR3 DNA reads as TGCGCCAGCAGCCAAGCCTCCTTTAGGGGCAGCGGGGAGCTGTTTTTT.

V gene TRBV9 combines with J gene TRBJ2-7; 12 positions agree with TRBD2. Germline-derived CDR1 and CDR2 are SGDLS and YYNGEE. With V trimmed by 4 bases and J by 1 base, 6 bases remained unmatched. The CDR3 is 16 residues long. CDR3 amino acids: CASSPTTSGSSYEQYF. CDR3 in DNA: TGTGCCAGCAGCCCGACGACTAGCGGGAGTTCCTACGAGCAGTACTTC.

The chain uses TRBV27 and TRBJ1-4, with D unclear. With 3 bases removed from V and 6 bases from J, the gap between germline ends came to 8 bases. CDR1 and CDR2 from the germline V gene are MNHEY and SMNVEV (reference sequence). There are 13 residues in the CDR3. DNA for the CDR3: TGTGCCAGCAGTTTCGGGTGGGATGAAAAACTGTTTTTT. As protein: CASSFGWDEKLFF.

The CDR3 loop reads CASSQVSGNGYTF. In nucleotides, the CDR3 is TGTGCCAGCAGCCAGGTTTCCGGTAATGGCTACACCTTC. The genes are TRBV11-2 and TRBJ1-2; D is unresolved. CDR3 length equals 13 residues. The germline gives CDR1 SGHAT, CDR2 FQNNGV. V lost 5 bases to trimming and J lost 6 bases, with 13 bases between them.

This CDR3 is CASSSVRGKGEQYF. The DNA of the CDR3 is TGTGCCAGCAGCTCCGTCAGGGGGAAGGGCGAGCAGTACTTC. This chain joins TRBV11-2 and TRBJ2-7; 7 bases match TRBD1. This CDR3 has 14 amino acids. The trim removed 4 bases at V and 6 bases at J, leaving 9 bases unmatched. Germline lookup yields CDR1 SGHAT and CDR2 FQNNGV.

CDR3 loop: CASSLQGMGTEAFF. CDR3 bases: TGTGCCAGCAGTCTTCAGGGGATGGGGACTGAAGCTTTCTTT. The rearrangement links TRBV6-4 to TRBJ1-1, with D tentatively TRBD1 (6 bases). The germline gives CDR1 MRHNA, CDR2 SNTAGT. V was cut by 5 bases and J by 5 bases, with 15 bases left in between. This CDR3 comprises 14 residues.

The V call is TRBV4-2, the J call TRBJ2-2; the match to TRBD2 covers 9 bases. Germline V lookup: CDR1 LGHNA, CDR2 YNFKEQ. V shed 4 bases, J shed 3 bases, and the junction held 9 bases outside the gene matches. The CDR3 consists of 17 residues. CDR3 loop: CASSPVSGRSYTGELFF. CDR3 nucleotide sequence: TGTGCCAGCAGCCCCGTAAGCGGGAGGTCTTACACCGGGGAGCTGTTTTTT.

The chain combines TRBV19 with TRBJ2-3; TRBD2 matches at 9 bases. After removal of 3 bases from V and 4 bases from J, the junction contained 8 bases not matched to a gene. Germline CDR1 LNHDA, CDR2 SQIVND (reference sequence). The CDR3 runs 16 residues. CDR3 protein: CASSIGSGRGADTQYF. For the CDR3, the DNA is TGTGCCAGTAGTATTGGTAGCGGGAGAGGCGCAGATACGCAGTATTTT.

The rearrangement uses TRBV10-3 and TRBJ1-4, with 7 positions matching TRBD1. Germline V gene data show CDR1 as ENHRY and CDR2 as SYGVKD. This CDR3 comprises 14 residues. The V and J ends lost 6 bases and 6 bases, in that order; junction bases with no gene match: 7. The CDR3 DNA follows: TGTGCCATCAGGGAGGACAGGTGGGATGAAAAACTGTTTTTT. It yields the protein CAIREDRWDEKLFF.

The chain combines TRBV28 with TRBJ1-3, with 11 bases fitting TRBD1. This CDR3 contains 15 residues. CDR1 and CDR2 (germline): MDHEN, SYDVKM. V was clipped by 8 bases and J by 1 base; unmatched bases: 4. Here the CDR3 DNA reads TGTGCCAGCGGACAGGGGGCAGGGTCTGGAAACACCATATATTTT. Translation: CASGQGAGSGNTIYF.

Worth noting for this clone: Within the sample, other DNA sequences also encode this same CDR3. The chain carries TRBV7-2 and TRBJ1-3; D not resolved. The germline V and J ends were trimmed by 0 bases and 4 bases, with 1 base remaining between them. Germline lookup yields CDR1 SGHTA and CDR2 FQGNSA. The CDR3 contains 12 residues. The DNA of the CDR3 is TGTGCCAGCAGCTTAGCCGGAAACACCATATATTTT. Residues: CASSLAGNTIYF.

The CDR3 sequence is CASRAQSFGNNEQFF. The CDR3 DNA reads as TGTGCCAGCAGAGCCCAAAGTTTTGGGAACAATGAGCAGTTCTTC. The rearrangement links TRBV6-1 to TRBJ2-1, with D hard to call. Trimming took off 6 bases at V and 5 bases at J, with 17 bases between the two ends. The CDR3 runs to 15 residues. Germline-derived CDR1 and CDR2 are MNHNS and SASEGT.

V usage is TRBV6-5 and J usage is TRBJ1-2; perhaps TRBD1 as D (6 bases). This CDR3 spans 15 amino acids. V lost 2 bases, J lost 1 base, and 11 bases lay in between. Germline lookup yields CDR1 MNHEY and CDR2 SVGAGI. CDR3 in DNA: TGTGCCAGCAGTTACCACCGGACAGATAACTATGGCTACACCTTC. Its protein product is CASSYHRTDNYGYTF.

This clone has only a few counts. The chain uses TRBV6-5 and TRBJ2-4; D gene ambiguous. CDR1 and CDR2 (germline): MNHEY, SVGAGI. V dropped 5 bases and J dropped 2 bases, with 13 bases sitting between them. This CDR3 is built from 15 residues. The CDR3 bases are TGTGCCAGCAGTGTTGCTAGGGCGTCCAAAAACATTCAGTACTTC. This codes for CASSVARASKNIQYF.

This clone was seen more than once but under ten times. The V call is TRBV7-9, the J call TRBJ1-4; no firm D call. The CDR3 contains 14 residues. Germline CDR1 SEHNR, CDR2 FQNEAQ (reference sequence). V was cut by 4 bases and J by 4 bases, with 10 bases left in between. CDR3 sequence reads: CASSSMTDNEKLFF. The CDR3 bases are TGTGCCAGCAGCTCGATGACGGATAATGAAAAACTGTTTTTT. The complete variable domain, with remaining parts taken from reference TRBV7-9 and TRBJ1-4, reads DTGVSQNPRHKITKRGQNVTFRCDPISEHNRLYWYRQTLGQGPEFLTYFQNEAQLEKSRLLSDRFSAERPKGSFSTLEIQRTEQGDSAMYLCASSSMTDNEKLFFGSGTQLSVL.

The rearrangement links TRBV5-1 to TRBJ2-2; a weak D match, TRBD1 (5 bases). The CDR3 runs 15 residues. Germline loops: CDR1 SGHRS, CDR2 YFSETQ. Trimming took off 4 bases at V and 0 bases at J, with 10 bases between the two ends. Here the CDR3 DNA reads TGCGCCAGCAGCCCGACAGTCGCGAACACCGGGGAGCTGTTTTTT. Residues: CASSPTVANTGELFF. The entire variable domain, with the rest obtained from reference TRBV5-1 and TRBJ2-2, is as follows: KAGVTQTPRYLIKTRGQQVTLSCSPISGHRSVSWYQQTPGQGLQFLFEYFSETQRNKGNFPGRFSGRQFSNSRSEMNVSTLELGDSALYLCASSPTVANTGELFFGEGSRLTVL.

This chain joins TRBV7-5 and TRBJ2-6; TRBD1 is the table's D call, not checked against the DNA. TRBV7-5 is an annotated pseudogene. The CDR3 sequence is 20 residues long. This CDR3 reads CVRSHPLPETGDPGANVLTF. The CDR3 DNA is TGTGTCAGAAGCCACCCACTTCCGGAGACAGGGGATCCTGGGGCCAACGTCCTGACTTTC.

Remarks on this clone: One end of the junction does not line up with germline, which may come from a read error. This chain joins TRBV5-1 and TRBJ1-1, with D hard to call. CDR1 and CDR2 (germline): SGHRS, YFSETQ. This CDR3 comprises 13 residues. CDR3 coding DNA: TGCGCCAGCAGATTGGACGTTAACACTGAAGCTTTCTTT. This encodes CASRLDVNTEAFF. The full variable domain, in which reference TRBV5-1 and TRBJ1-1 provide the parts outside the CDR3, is KAGVTQTPRYLIKTRGQQVTLSCSPISGHRSVSWYQQTPGQGLQFLFEYFSETQRNKGNFPGRFSGRQFSNSRSEMNVSTLELGDSALYLCASRLDVNTEAFFGQGTRLTVV.

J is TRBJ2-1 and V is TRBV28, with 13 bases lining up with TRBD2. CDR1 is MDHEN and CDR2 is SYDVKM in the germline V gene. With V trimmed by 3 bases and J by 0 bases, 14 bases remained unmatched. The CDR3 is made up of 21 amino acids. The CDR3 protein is CASSFPNPYRTSGGSYNEQFF. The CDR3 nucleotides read TGTGCCAGCAGTTTCCCTAACCCGTATCGGACTAGCGGGGGCTCCTACAATGAGCAGTTCTTC.

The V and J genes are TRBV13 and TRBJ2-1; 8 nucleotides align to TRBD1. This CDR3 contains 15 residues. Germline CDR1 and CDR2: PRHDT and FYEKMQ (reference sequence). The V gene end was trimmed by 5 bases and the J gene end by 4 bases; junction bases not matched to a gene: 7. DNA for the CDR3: TGTGCCAGCAGCGTATTGGACAGGGAATACAATGAGCAGTTCTTC. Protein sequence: CASSVLDREYNEQFF.

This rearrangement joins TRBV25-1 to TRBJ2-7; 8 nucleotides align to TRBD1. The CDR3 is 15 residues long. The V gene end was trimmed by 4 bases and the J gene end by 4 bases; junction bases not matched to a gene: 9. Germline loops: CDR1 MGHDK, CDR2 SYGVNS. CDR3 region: CASSAAGTGGYEQYF. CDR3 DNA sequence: TGTGCCAGCAGTGCTGCCGGGACAGGAGGATACGAGCAGTACTTC.